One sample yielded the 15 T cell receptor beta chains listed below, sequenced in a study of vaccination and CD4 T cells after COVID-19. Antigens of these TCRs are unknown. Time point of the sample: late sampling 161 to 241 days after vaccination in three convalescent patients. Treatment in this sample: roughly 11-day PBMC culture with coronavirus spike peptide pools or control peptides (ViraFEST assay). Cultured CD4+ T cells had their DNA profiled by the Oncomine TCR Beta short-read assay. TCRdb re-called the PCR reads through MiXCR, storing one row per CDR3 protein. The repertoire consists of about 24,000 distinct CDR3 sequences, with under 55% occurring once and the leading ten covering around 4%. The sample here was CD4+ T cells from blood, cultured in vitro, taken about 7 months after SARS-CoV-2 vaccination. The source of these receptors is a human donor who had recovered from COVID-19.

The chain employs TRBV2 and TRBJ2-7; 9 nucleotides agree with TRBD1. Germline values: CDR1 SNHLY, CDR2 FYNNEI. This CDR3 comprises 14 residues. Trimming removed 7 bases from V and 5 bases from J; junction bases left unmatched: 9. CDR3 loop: CASILTGGIHEQYF. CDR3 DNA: TGTGCCAGCATTCTGACAGGGGGTATCCACGAGCAGTACTTC.

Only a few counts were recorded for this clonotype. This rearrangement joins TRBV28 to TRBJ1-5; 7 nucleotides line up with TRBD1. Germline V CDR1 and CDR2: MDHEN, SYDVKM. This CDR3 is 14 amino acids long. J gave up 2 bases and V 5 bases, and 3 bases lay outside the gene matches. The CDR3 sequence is CASSQGGGNQPQHF. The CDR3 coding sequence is TGTGCCAGCAGTCAGGGGGGGGGCAATCAGCCCCAGCATTTT.

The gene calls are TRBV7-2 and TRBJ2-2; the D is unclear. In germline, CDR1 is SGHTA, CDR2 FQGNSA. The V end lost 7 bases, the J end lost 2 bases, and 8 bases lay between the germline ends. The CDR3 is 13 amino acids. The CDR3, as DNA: TGTGCCAGCAACGGGCCCAACACCGGGGAGCTGTTTTTT. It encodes CASNGPNTGELFF. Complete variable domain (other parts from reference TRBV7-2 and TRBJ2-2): GAGVSQSPSNKVTEKGKDVELRCDPISGHTALYWYRQSLGQGLEFLIYFQGNSAPDKSGLPSDRFSAERTGGSVSTLTIQRTQQEDSAVYLCASNGPNTGELFFGEGSRLTVL.

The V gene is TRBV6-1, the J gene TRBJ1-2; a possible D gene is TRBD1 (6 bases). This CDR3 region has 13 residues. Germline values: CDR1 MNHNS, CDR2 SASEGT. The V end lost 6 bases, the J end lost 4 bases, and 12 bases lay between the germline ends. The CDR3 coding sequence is TGTGCCAGCAGGGACCTAGGGGGCTATGGCTACACCTTC. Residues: CASRDLGGYGYTF.

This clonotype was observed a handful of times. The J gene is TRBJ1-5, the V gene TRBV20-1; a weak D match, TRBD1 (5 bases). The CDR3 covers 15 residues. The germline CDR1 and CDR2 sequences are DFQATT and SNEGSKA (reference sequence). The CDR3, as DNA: TGCGCGGCCCCCTCGATAGGACATCCGGATCAGCCCCAGCATTTT. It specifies CAAPSIGHPDQPQHF.

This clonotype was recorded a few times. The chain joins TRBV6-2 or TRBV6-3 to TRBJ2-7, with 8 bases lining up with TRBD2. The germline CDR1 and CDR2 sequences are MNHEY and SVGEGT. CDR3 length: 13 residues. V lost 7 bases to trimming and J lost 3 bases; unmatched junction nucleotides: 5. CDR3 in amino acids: CASNYGGDYEQYF. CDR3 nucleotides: TGTGCCAGCAACTACGGGGGGGACTACGAGCAGTACTTC.

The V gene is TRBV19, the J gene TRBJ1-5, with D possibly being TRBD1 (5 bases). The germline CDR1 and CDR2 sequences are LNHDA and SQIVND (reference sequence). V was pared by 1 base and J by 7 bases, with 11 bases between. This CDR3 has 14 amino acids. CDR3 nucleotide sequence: TGTGCCAGTAGTATAGGTGGGGGAGGCCAGCCCCAGCATTTT. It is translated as CASSIGGGGQPQHF.

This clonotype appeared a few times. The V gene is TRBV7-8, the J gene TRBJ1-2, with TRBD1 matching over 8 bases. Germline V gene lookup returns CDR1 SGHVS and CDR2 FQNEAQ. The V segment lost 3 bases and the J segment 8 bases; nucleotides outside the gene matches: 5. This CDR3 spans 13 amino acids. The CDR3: CASSFRTGNGYTF. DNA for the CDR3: TGTGCCAGCAGCTTCCGGACAGGGAACGGCTACACCTTC.

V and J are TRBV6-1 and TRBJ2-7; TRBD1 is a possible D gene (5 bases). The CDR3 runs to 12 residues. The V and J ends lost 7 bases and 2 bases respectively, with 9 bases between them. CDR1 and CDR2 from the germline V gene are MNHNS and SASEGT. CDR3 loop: CASNPTAYEQYF. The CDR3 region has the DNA TGTGCCAGCAACCCGACAGCCTACGAGCAGTACTTC.

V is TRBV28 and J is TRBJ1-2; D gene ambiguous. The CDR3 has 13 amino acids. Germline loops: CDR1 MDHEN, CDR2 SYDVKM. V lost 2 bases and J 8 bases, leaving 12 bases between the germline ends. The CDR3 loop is CASSLLRVRGYTF. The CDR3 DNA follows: TGTGCCAGCAGTTTACTGAGGGTCCGGGGCTACACCTTC.

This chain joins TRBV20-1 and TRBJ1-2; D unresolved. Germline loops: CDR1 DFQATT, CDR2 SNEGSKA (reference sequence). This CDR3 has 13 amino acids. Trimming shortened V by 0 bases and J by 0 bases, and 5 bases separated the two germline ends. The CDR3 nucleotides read TGCAGTGCTAGAGATACATCTAACTATGGCTACACCTTC. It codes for CSARDTSNYGYTF.

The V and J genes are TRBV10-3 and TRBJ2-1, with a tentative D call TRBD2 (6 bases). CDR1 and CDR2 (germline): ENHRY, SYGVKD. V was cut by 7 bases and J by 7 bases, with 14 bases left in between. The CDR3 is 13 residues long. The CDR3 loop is CAITSASINEQFF. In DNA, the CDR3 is TGTGCCATCACTAGCGCGTCCATTAATGAGCAGTTCTTC.

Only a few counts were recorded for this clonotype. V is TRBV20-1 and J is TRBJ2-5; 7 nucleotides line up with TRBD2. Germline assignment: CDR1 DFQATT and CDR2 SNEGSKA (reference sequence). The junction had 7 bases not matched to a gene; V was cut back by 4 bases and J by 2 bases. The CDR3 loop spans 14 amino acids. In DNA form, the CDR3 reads TGCAGTGCTACCGGGACTATCACACAAGAGACCCAGTACTTC. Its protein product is CSATGTITQETQYF.

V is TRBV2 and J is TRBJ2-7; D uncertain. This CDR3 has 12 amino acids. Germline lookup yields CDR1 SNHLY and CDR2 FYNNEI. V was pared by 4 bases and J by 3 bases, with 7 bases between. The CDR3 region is CASSGDVYEQYF. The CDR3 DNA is TGTGCCAGCAGTGGGGATGTCTACGAGCAGTACTTC.

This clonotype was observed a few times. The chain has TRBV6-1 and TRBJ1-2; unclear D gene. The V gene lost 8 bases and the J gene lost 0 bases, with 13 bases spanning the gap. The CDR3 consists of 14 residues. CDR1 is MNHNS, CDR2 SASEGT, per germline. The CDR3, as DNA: TGTGCCAGCTCGGCCCACGAGGCTAACTATGGCTACACCTTC. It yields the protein CASSAHEANYGYTF.